One TCR beta chain is described in this entry. The sample comes from a study of Ad26.COV2.S vaccination and SARS-CoV-2 variants. The table came from immunoSEQ multiplex PCR; TCRdb's copy has only in-frame clones and leaves some out. The data contain about 260,000 clones, 70% to 90% of them singletons. The sample's treatment: some 20 received Ad26.COV2.S at low or high dose, single or two shots; 5 received placebo; per-sample allocation not given. Each sample was drawn 63 days after the first injection (of vaccine or placebo). The specimen was peripheral blood, collected in a trial of Ad26.COV2.S vaccine versus placebo. The source of this sequence is a person aged 18-60 years who received the Ad26.COV2.S COVID-19 vaccine or a placebo.

The DNA of the CDR3 is TGTGCCAGCAGGGCCAAAGGCAGGGACGGAGCTTTCTTT. This translates into CASRAKGRDGAFF. V usage is TRBV6-5 and J usage is TRBJ1-1; TRBD1 might be the D (5 bases). Germline loops: CDR1 MNHEY, CDR2 SVGAGI. CDR3 size: 13 residues. V was trimmed by 6 bases and J by 10 bases, leaving 18 bases between them.